This TCR beta chain appears in the sequencing data of a study of T cell clonotyping in hematopoietic cell transplantation (dated by TCRdb to about 2021). Regarding the research as a whole: Pretransplant recipient samples were obtained after cytoreduction. In the study, approximately 140 blood samples were gathered from approximately 33 consecutive transplant recipients and their related donors. Recruitment of patients ran from September 2015 to January 2017, and follow-up continued until late 2020 or until death. What the research found in general, with its limitations: Inverse Simpson Index values from donors and from recipients before transplant predicted broader TCR repertoire diversity after transplant. After transplant, TCR diversity in recipients dropped, and pathologically expanded clonotypes climbed progressively between day 30 and day 180. The sample size was limited, and CD4 and CD8 repertoire contributions could not be separated because cells were not sorted. Just a small fraction of recipient repertoires overlapped with donor repertoires, and more than 95% appeared de novo at the given depth.

The immunoSEQ assay, a bias-controlled multiplex PCR using V- and J-specific primers, was used to amplify TCR beta CDR3 regions from genomic DNA. A proprietary barcode and Illumina adapter sequences were added to the CDR3 amplicons in a second PCR step. CDR3 libraries were sequenced on an Illumina MiSeq instrument. On the study's bioinformatics: immunoSEQ Analyzer 3.0 was used for export and quality control, with R Bioconductor and Immunarch used for downstream analyses. Repertoire metrics were calculated using only productive rearrangements within the normalized downsampled data set. In the normalized cohort, clonotypes with more than 5 templates were defined as pathologically expanded. Repertoire diversity was measured with the Inverse Simpson Index. To capture all clonotypes, CMV-specificity analyses were performed on the non-normalized data set. TCRdb mirrors the immuneACCESS table, restricted to in-frame sequences. Some clones are absent from its copies; in checked studies, under half trace to an unresolved V gene, and the reason for the others is unknown. That table is the source of V, J and clone size, and D and trimming were worked out from the DNA. The sample data list roughly 50,000 clones, and 85% to 90% of these were observed just once. The ten largest clonotypes hold 5.5% to 7% of the sample.

Of note for this clone: Its antigen is still unknown. Base qualities are not at hand, and no much larger clone is one base apart.

This specimen's time point label, interpreted: recipient sample about 28 days before transplant, after cytoreduction. Blood from recipients was drawn about 28 days before transplant and again at days 30, 100 and 180 after transplant. Using Nuclei Lysis Solution, genomic DNA was extracted from unfractionated peripheral blood mononuclear cells that were either fresh or cryopreserved. The germline V gene supplies CDR1 SGDLS and CDR2 YYNGEE. The CDR3, from cysteine to phenylalanine, totals 19 residues. Only CDR3 DNA is held: 57 bases, read in frame from base 1. Trimmed from V: 3 bases; trimmed from J: 4 bases; junction bases lacking a gene match: 12.

In this chain, TRBV9 is recombined with TRBJ2-3; 15 bases in the junction line up with TRBD2. The sequence came from a man aged 60-69 years with biphenotypic leukemia. Some clones in this sample may be carry-over from other donors' samples. Sample: peripheral blood mononuclear cells, taken before stem cell transplant. The DNA is TGTGCCAGCAGCGCGACCTCTCGGACTAGCGGGAGGGCCGCAGATACGCAGTATTTT. Translated, this is CASSATSRTSGRAADTQYF.